This TCR beta chain appears in the sequencing data of a study of control samples from healthy donors and cancer patients. Profiling relied on immunoSEQ multiplex PCR, and the TCRdb table lists in-frame clones only, not all of them. The sample shows 200,000 or so clones, roughly nine tenths of them seen only once. Sequenced: blood. The sequence came from a man between 25 and 39 years old in good health.

CDR3 residues: CATSRDAGGRDEQYF. CDR3 sequence (DNA): TGTGCCACCAGCAGAGATGCAGGGGGGCGGGACGAGCAGTACTTC. The chain joins TRBV15 to TRBJ2-7; TRBD1 might be the D (7 bases). V was cut by 0 bases and J by 5 bases, with 14 bases left in between. This CDR3 comprises 15 residues. Germline V gene lookup returns CDR1 LNHNV and CDR2 YYDKDF (reference sequence).